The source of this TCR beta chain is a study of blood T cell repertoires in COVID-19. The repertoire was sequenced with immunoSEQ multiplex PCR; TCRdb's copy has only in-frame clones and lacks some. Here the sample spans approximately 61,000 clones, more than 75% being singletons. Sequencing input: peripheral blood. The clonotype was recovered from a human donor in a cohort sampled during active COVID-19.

The CDR3: CASSDLGRDSKSYEQYF. The CDR3 DNA reads as TGTGCCAGCAGTGACCTGGGGAGGGACTCTAAATCCTACGAGCAGTACTTC. The chain is built from TRBV25-1 and TRBJ2-7; 7 bases match TRBD2. CDR3 length: 17 amino acids. V was clipped by 3 bases and J by 1 base; unmatched bases: 12. Germline lookup yields CDR1 MGHDK and CDR2 SYGVNS.